This is a list of T cell receptor beta chains from one sample in a study of T cell changes during pregnancy in multiple sclerosis. Libraries were prepared by immunoSEQ multiplex PCR; TCRdb keeps only in-frame clonotypes and omits some of them. The sample lists under 50,000 clones, almost 95% occurring once. The specimen was CD4+ T cells from peripheral blood mononuclear cells, collected after pregnancy. The receptors shown here come from a female donor with multiple sclerosis, enrolled in a pregnancy study. CDR3s include the opening cysteine and the closing phenylalanine or tryptophan. Each record gives: D gene, J gene, V gene, CDR3 protein. A D gene is named only where the DNA matches it firmly.

d_call: TRBD1; j_call: TRBJ1-2; v_call: TRBV29-1; cdr3_aa: CSVEVRTGGVVNYTF
d_call: NA; j_call: TRBJ2-7; v_call: TRBV6-5; cdr3_aa: CASSPSRYEQYF
d_call: NA; j_call: TRBJ2-1; v_call: TRBV4-2; cdr3_aa: CASSQGARGNNEQFF
d_call: NA; j_call: TRBJ1-5; v_call: TRBV2; cdr3_aa: CASRLGLSNQPQHF
d_call: NA; j_call: TRBJ2-1; v_call: TRBV10-3; cdr3_aa: CAISRDYNEQFF
d_call: NA; j_call: TRBJ1-6; v_call: TRBV14; cdr3_aa: CASSQVVPISGSPLHF
d_call: NA; j_call: TRBJ1-2; v_call: TRBV30; cdr3_aa: CAWSVTPGGYTF
d_call: TRBD1; j_call: TRBJ1-5; v_call: TRBV6-6; cdr3_aa: CASSSSDRPSNQPQHF
d_call: TRBD1; j_call: TRBJ1-6; v_call: TRBV10-1; cdr3_aa: CASSGDRGNSPLHF
d_call: TRBD1; j_call: TRBJ1-1; v_call: TRBV5-4; cdr3_aa: CASSPQGVTEAFF
d_call: TRBD2; j_call: TRBJ2-1; v_call: TRBV11-2; cdr3_aa: CASSPPGTSHNEQFF
d_call: NA; j_call: TRBJ1-1; v_call: TRBV30; cdr3_aa: CAWNDRAEAFF